This record covers a single T cell receptor beta chain. What it recognizes is unknown. This sample was included in a study of T cells in Graves' hyperthyroidism and ophthalmopathy. General observations from the study: Most thyroid clonotypes expanded above 0.001 were also detected in blood. Patients with ophthalmopathy were separated from those with stable hyperthyroidism by a 13 V-J model.

Each patient was aged 18 to 65 and had newly diagnosed hyperthyroidism of under 2 months' duration. This blood was taken when hyperthyroidism was first diagnosed, before any ophthalmopathy symptoms existed. Amplification yielded TCR beta CDR3 regions, with RNA transcripts as the source. The HTBI primer set was used in a first-round RT-PCR of the TCR CDR3. Each CDR3 protein is one row after TCRdb ran MiXCR on the multiplex PCR reads. Of around 350,000 distinct CDR3 sequences in the sample, 15% to 20% were seen once. Germline trimming cut 3 bases from V and 5 bases from J; bases unmatched to any gene: 12. The CDR3 length is 17 residues. Per the germline V gene, CDR1 is MNHEY and CDR2 is SMNVEV (reference sequence).

This clonotype was sampled from a woman aged 25 to 39 with Graves' hyperthyroidism that later progressed to Graves' ophthalmopathy. Sequenced: blood. This chain connects TRBV27 to TRBJ2-2; 7 bases align to TRBD2. DNA for the CDR3: TGTGCCAGCAGTTTCATAAGCGGGAAAAGTTGGACCGGGGAGCTGTTTTTT. Amino acid sequence: CASSFISGKSWTGELFF.